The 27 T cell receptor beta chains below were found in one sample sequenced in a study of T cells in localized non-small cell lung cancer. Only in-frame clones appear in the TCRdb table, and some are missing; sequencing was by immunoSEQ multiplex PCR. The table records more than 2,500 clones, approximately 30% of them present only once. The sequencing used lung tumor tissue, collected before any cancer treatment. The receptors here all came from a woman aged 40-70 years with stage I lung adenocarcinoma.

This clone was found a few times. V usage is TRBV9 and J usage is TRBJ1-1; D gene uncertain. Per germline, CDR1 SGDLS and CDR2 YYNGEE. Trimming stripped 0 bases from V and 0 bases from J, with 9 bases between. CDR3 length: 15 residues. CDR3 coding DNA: TGTGCCAGCAGCGTAGATTCGACCTTGAACACTGAAGCTTTCTTT. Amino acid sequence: CASSVDSTLNTEAFF.

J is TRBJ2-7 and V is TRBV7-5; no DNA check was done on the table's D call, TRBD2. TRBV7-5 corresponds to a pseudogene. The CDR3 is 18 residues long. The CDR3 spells CASSPITGLAGGTYEQYF. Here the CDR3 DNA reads TGTGCCAGCAGCCCGATTACGGGACTAGCGGGAGGGACCTACGAGCAGTACTTC.

The chain's CDR3 is CASSLDLWGVWGRPHWDTQYF. CDR3 coding DNA: TGTGCCAGCAGTCTTGATCTTTGGGGGGTTTGGGGGAGGCCACATTGGGATACGCAGTATTTT. The rearrangement links TRBV28 to TRBJ2-3; tentative D call: TRBD2 (6 bases). V was clipped by 5 bases and J by 6 bases, with 36 bases between them. CDR1 is MDHEN and CDR2 is SYDVKM in the germline V gene. This CDR3 spans 21 amino acids.

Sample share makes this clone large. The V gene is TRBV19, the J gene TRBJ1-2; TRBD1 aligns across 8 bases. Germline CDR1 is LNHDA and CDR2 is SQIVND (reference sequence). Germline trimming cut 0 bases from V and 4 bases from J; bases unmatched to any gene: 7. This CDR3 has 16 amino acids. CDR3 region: CASSIDRGTGGYGYTF. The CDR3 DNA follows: TGTGCCAGTAGTATAGACCGTGGGACAGGAGGCTATGGCTACACCTTC.

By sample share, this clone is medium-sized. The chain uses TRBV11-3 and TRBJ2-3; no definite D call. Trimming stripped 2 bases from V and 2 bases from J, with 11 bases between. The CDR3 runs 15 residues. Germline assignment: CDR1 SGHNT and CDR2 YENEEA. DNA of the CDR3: TGTGCCAGCAGCTTAATCGGTGAGAACACAGATACGCAGTATTTT. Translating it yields CASSLIGENTDTQYF.

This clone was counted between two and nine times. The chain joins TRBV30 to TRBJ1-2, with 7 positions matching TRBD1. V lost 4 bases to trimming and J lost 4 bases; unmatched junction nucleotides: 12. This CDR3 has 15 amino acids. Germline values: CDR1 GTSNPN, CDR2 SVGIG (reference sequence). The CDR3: CAWTTQGGRVYGYTF. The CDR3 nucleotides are TGTGCCTGGACCACGCAGGGGGGCAGGGTCTATGGCTACACCTTC.

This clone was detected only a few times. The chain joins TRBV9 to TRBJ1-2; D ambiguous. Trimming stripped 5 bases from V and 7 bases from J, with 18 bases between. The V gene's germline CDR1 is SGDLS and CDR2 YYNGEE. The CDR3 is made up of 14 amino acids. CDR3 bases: TGTGCCAGCAGAGAAAGGAAGCACGGATCTGGCTACACCTTC. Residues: CASRERKHGSGYTF. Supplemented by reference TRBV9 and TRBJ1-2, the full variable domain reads DSGVTQTPKHLITATGQRVTLRCSPRSGDLSVYWYQQSLDQGLQFLIQYYNGEERAKGNILERFSAQQFPDLHSELNLSSLELGDSALYFCASRERKHGSGYTFGSGTRLTVV.

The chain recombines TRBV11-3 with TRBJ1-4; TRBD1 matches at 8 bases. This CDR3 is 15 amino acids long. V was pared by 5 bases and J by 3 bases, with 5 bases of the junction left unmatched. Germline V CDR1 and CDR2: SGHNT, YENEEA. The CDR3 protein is CASSLRTGPNEKLFF. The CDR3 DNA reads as TGTGCCAGCAGCCTTCGGACAGGGCCTAATGAAAAACTGTTTTTT.

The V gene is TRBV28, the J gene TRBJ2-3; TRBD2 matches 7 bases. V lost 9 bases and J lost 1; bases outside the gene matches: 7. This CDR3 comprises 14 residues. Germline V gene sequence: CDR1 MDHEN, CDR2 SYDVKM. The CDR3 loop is CARSGTNRTDTQYF. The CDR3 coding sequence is TGTGCCAGGTCCGGGACTAACCGCACAGATACGCAGTATTTT.

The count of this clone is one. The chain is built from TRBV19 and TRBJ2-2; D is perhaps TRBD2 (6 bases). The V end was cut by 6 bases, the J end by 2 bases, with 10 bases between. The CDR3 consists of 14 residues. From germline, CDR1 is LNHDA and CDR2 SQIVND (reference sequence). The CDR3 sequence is CASRIAGNTGELFF. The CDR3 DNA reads TGTGCCAGTAGGATCGCGGGAAACACCGGGGAGCTGTTTTTT.

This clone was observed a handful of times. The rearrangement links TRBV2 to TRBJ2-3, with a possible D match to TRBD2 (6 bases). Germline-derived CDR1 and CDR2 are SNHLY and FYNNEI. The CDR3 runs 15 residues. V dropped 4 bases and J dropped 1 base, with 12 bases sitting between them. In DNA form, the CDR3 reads TGTGCCAGCAGTGGAGGAGGGGCGGGCACAGATACGCAGTATTTT. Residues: CASSGGGAGTDTQYF.

In DNA, the CDR3 is TGCGCCAGCAGCGTGGGGACTAGCGGGACCACCTACGAGCAGTACTTC. Residues: CASSVGTSGTTYEQYF. The genes are TRBV5-1 and TRBJ2-7; TRBD2 agrees at 13 bases. V was clipped by 4 bases and J by 2 bases; unmatched bases: 6. Germline lookup yields CDR1 SGHRS and CDR2 YFSETQ. The CDR3 sequence is 16 residues long.

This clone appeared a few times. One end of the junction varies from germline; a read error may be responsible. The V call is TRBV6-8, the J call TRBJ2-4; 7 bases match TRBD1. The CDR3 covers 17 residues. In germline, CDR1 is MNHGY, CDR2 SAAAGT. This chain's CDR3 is CAISDSGQPLAKNIQYF. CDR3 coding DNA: TGTGCCATCAGTGACTCGGGACAGCCTCTAGCCAAAAACATTCAGTACTTC.

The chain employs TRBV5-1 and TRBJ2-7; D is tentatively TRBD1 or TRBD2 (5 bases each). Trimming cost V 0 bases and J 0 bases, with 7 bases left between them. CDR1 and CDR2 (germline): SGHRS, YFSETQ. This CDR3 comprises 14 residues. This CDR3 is CASSLGGNSYEQYF. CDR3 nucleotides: TGCGCCAGCAGCTTGGGGGGGAACTCCTACGAGCAGTACTTC.

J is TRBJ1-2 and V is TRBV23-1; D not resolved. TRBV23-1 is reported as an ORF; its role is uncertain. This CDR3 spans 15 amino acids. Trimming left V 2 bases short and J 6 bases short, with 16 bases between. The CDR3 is CASSQVQRRAHGYTF. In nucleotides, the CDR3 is TGCGCCAGCAGTCAAGTCCAGCGGAGGGCCCATGGCTACACCTTC.

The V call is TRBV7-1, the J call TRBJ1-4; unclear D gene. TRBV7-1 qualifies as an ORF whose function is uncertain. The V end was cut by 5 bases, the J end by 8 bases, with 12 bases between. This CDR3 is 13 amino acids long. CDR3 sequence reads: CASSPTHSEKLFF. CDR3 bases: TGTGCCAGCAGCCCTACCCACAGCGAAAAACTGTTTTTT.

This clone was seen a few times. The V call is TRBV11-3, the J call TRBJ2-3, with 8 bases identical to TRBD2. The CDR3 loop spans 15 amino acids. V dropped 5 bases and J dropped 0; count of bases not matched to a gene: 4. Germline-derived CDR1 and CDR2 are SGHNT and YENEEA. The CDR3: CASSPGGASTDTQYF. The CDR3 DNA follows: TGTGCCAGCAGCCCCGGGGGGGCTAGCACAGATACGCAGTATTTT. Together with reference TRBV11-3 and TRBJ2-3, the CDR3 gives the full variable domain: EAGVVQSPRYKIIEKKQPVAFWCNPISGHNTLYWYLQNLGQGPELLIRYENEEAVDDSQLPKDRFSAERLKGVDSTLKIQPAELGDSAVYLCASSPGGASTDTQYFGPGTRLTVL.

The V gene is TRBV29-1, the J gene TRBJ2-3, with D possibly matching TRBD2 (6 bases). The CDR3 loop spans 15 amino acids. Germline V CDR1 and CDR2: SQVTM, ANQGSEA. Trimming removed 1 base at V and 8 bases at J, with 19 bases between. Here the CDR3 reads CSVEGLIAEAGTQYF. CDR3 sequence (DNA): TGCAGCGTTGAAGGTTTGATAGCGGAAGCAGGTACGCAGTATTTT.

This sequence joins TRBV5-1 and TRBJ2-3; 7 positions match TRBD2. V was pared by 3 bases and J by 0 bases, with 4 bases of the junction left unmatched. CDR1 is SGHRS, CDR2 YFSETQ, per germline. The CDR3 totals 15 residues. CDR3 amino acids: CASSWGAGSTDTQYF. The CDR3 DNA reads TGCGCCAGCAGCTGGGGAGCGGGAAGCACAGATACGCAGTATTTT.

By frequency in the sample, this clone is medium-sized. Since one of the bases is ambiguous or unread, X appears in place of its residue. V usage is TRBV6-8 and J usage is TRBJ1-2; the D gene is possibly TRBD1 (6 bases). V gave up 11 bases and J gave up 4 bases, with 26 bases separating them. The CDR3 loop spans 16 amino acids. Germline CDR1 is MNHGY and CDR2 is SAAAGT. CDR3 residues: CACYRXRVGSGYGYTF. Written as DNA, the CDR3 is TGTGCCTGCTACCGGRACAGGGTGGGATCCGGCTATGGCTACACCTTC.

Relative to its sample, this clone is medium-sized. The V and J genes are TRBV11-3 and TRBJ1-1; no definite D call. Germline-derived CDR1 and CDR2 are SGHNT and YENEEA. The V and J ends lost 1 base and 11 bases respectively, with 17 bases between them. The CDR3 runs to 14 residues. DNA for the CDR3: TGTGCCAGCAGCTTAGTAGGTATTAGCAAAGGGGCTTTCTTT. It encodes CASSLVGISKGAFF.

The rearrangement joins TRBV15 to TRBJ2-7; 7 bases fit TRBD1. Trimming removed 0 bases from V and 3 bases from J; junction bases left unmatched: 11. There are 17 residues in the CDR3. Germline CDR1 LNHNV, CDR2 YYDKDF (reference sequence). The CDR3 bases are TGTGCCACCAGCAGAGATCTCCACAGGGGCGGATTCTACGAGCAGTACTTC. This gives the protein CATSRDLHRGGFYEQYF.

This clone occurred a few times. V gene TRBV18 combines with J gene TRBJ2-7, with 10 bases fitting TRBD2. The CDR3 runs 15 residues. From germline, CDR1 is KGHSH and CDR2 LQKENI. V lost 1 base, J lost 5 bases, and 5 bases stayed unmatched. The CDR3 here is CASSPRAGGGHEQYF. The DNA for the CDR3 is TGTGCCAGCTCACCACGAGCGGGAGGGGGTCACGAGCAGTACTTC.

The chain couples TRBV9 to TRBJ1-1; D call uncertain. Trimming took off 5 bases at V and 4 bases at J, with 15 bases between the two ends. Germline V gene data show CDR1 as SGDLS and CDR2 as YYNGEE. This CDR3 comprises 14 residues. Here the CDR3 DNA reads TGTGCCAGCAGTGACGGTGAGTGGGGCACTGAAGCTTTCTTT. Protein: CASSDGEWGTEAFF.

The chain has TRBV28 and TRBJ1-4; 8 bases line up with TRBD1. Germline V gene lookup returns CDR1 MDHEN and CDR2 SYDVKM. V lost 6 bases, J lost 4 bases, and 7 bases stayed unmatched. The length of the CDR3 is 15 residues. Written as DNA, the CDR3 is TGTGCCAGCAGCTCAACAGGGGGGGATAATGAAAAACTGTTTTTT. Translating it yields CASSSTGGDNEKLFF. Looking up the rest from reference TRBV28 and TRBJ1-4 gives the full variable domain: DVKVTQSSRYLVKRTGEKVFLECVQDMDHENMFWYRQDPGLGLRLIYFSYDVKMKEKGDIPEGYSVSREKKERFSLILESASTNQTSMYLCASSSTGGDNEKLFFGSGTQLSVL.

The CDR3 nucleotides read TGTGCCAGCAGACGCCAGGAGGGGGCCCCAGGGTATGGCTACACCTTC. Its translation: CASRRQEGAPGYGYTF. This rearrangement joins TRBV28 to TRBJ1-2; 7 positions agree with TRBD1. Germline CDR1 and CDR2: MDHEN and SYDVKM. This CDR3 spans 16 amino acids. The V segment lost 6 bases and the J segment 5 bases; nucleotides outside the gene matches: 15.

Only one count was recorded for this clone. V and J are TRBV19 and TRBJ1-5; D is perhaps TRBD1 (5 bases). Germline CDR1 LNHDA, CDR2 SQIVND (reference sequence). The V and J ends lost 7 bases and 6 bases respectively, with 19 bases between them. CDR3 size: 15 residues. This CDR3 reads CASTRYGGLPQPQHF. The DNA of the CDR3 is TGTGCCAGTACCCGATACGGGGGTTTACCTCAGCCCCAGCATTTT.